The 32 T cell receptor beta chains in this list originate from one sample, sequenced in a study of cytomegalovirus exposure and HLA in healthy donors. Vbeta (60) and Jbeta (13) primers were used in the PCR. The assay was immunoSEQ multiplex PCR, and TCRdb's table has in-frame clones only and misses some. Of 150,000 to 200,000 clones in the sample, about 75% were seen once. The specimen was PBMCs. The receptors were sampled from a man younger than 35 in good health and CMV-seropositive.

The chain employs TRBV5-1 and TRBJ2-5; the D gene is possibly TRBD2 (6 bases). Trimming pared 4 bases from V and 3 bases from J, leaving 10 bases between. The CDR3 has 13 residues. The germline gives CDR1 SGHRS, CDR2 YFSETQ. CDR3 sequence: CASSTRLEETQYF. The DNA for the CDR3 is TGCGCCAGCAGCACCAGACTAGAAGAGACCCAGTACTTC.

The chain couples TRBV4-1 to TRBJ2-3; TRBD2 agrees at 10 bases. CDR1 is MGHRA, CDR2 YSYEKL, per germline. The CDR3 consists of 15 residues. V dropped 2 bases and J dropped 6; count of bases not matched to a gene: 5. Here the CDR3 reads CASSQLAGEVDTQYF. The CDR3 nucleotides are TGCGCCAGCAGCCAACTAGCGGGAGAAGTCGATACGCAGTATTTT.

This clone has just one count. This rearrangement joins TRBV11-2 to TRBJ2-5; maybe TRBD2 (5 bases). Germline CDR1 SGHAT, CDR2 FQNNGV. The V end lost 7 bases, the J end lost 4 bases, and 10 bases lay between the germline ends. The CDR3 runs 12 residues. In DNA form, the CDR3 reads TGTGCCAGCACCTCGGGGAGAGAGACCCAGTACTTC. This encodes CASTSGRETQYF.

V gene TRBV7-8 combines with J gene TRBJ1-1, with D hard to call. The germline gives CDR1 SGHVS, CDR2 FQNEAQ. This CDR3 has 14 amino acids. With 0 bases removed from V and 1 base from J, the gap between germline ends came to 6 bases. The CDR3 sequence: CASSLALRNTEAFF. CDR3 DNA sequence: TGTGCCAGCAGCTTAGCCCTCCGGAACACTGAAGCTTTCTTT.

The chain links TRBV5-1 to TRBJ1-1, with a tentative D call TRBD1 (5 bases). This CDR3 has 13 amino acids. CDR1 and CDR2 from the germline V gene are SGHRS and YFSETQ. Trimming took 5 bases from V and 1 from J, leaving 9 bases between them. The CDR3 bases are TGCGCCAGCAGGGACAAGGAGAACACTGAAGCTTTCTTT. Protein sequence: CASRDKENTEAFF.

This clone came up a few times. The V call is TRBV19, the J call TRBJ1-1, with TRBD1 identical over 9 bases. This CDR3 contains 14 residues. Trimming at V came to 4 bases and at J to 5 bases, leaving 5 bases not matched to a gene. From germline, CDR1 is LNHDA and CDR2 SQIVND (reference sequence). CDR3 bases: TGTGCCAGTAGTACCGGACAGGGGCGGACTGAAGCTTTCTTT. It is translated as CASSTGQGRTEAFF.

The rearrangement joins TRBV4-2 to TRBJ2-2; possible D gene TRBD2, 5 bases. CDR1 LGHNA and CDR2 YNFKEQ come from the germline V gene. The CDR3 loop spans 16 amino acids. The V end was cut by 5 bases, the J end by 7 bases, with 20 bases between. CDR3 residues: CASSFDGKVGLGELFF. In DNA, the CDR3 is TGTGCCAGCAGCTTTGACGGCAAAGTTGGACTCGGGGAGCTGTTTTTT.

This clone turned up a few times. This chain connects TRBV12-5 to TRBJ1-1; TRBD1 aligns across 12 bases. The ends lost 1 base at V and 7 bases at J; junction bases unmatched: 4. In germline, CDR1 is LGHNT, CDR2 FRNRAP. CDR3 length: 15 amino acids. The CDR3 loop is CASGLGDRGQGEAFF. CDR3 coding DNA: TGTGCTAGTGGTTTGGGGGACAGGGGGCAAGGTGAAGCTTTCTTT.

This clone has a handful of counts. The chain recombines TRBV27 with TRBJ2-1; 12 positions match TRBD2. The CDR3 is 17 residues long. The V segment lost 3 bases and the J segment 8 bases; nucleotides outside the gene matches: 11. Per the germline V gene, CDR1 is MNHEY and CDR2 is SMNVEV (reference sequence). DNA for the CDR3: TGTGCCAGCAGTTTGGGGGTAAGGACTAGCGGGATGTATGAGCAGTTCTTC. This codes for CASSLGVRTSGMYEQFF.

The chain's CDR3 is CASSLGQLNYGYTF. The DNA for the CDR3 is TGTGCCAGCAGCCTAGGACAGCTTAACTATGGCTACACCTTC. This chain links TRBV11-3 with TRBJ1-2, with a weak D call TRBD1 (6 bases). The CDR3 is made up of 14 amino acids. V was shortened by 5 bases and J by 1 base, with 11 bases between the two germline ends. CDR1 is SGHNT and CDR2 is YENEEA in the germline V gene.

The chain's CDR3 is CASAPGTGYGYTF. In nucleotides, the CDR3 is TGTGCCAGCGCACCCGGGACAGGCTATGGCTACACCTTC. The chain employs TRBV7-8 and TRBJ1-2, with 8 positions matching TRBD1. The CDR3 extends over 13 amino acids. Unmatched junction bases numbered 6, after V lost 8 bases and J lost 4 bases. Germline CDR1 reads SGHVS; CDR2 reads FQNEAQ.

J is TRBJ2-2 and V is TRBV18; D possibly corresponds to TRBD2 (5 bases). The CDR3 is made up of 16 amino acids. The germline V gene encodes CDR1 KGHSH and CDR2 LQKENI. Trimming shortened V by 3 bases and J by 0 bases, and 11 bases separated the two germline ends. CDR3 in DNA: TGTGCCAGCTCACCCCGGGGTTCTGCGAACACCGGGGAGCTGTTTTTT. Translated, it gives CASSPRGSANTGELFF.

This chain joins TRBV15 and TRBJ1-5, with 7 bases that match TRBD1. The trim removed 1 base at V and 3 bases at J, leaving 3 bases unmatched. The CDR3 length is 15 residues. The V gene's germline CDR1 is LNHNV and CDR2 YYDKDF (reference sequence). The CDR3: CATSRVGQDNQPQHF. In DNA form, the CDR3 reads TGTGCCACCAGCAGAGTTGGACAGGACAATCAGCCCCAGCATTTT. The full variable domain, in which reference TRBV15 and TRBJ1-5 provide the parts outside the CDR3, is DAMVIQNPRYQVTQFGKPVTLSCSQTLNHNVMYWYQQKSSQAPKLLFHYYDKDFNNEADTPDNFQSRRPNTSFCFLDIRSPGLGDTAMYLCATSRVGQDNQPQHFGDGTRLSIL.

A remark on this clone: The germline gene is not matched at one end of the junction; a read error may be the cause. The chain joins TRBV5-4 to TRBJ1-2; D not certain. Germline V gives CDR1 SGHNT, CDR2 YYREEE (reference sequence). CDR3 length equals 16 residues. The DNA of the CDR3 is TGCGCCAGCAGCGATATCGACAAATCAGTAAACTATGGCTACACCTTC. This gives the protein CASSDIDKSVNYGYTF. The full variable domain, rest sourced from reference TRBV5-4 and TRBJ1-2, is ETGVTQSPTHLIKTRGQQVTLRCSSQSGHNTVSWYQQALGQGPQFIFQYYREEENGRGNFPPRFSGLQFPNYSSELNVNALELDDSALYLCASSDIDKSVNYGYTFGSGTRLTVV.

J is TRBJ2-1 and V is TRBV7-2; D possibly corresponds to TRBD2 (6 bases). V lost 4 bases and J 7 bases, leaving 17 bases between the germline ends. This CDR3 has 15 amino acids. Germline lookup yields CDR1 SGHTA and CDR2 FQGNSA. The CDR3, as DNA: TGTGCCAGCAGCTCGGGTGACGGGAGTACGAATGAGCAGTTCTTC. Its translation: CASSSGDGSTNEQFF.

This clone occurred once. The CDR3 here is CASTLRGGGNTGELFF. The CDR3 nucleotides are TGTGCCAGCACCCTTCGAGGGGGCGGGAACACCGGGGAGCTGTTTTTT. The V call is TRBV7-2, the J call TRBJ2-2, with 7 bases that match TRBD1. With 7 bases clipped from V and 1 base from J, the junction kept 9 bases outside the gene matches. CDR3 length: 16 amino acids. The germline CDR1 and CDR2 sequences are SGHTA and FQGNSA.

The chain couples TRBV6-5 to TRBJ1-4; 8 bases fit TRBD1. This CDR3 contains 14 residues. Germline CDR1 reads MNHEY; CDR2 reads SVGAGI. J gave up 7 bases and V 6 bases, and 7 bases lay outside the gene matches. In nucleotides, the CDR3 is TGTGCCAGCAGGCCGACAGGGGACAGTGAAAAACTGTTTTTT. Residues: CASRPTGDSEKLFF.

This clone occurred a few times. V and J are TRBV2 and TRBJ1-5; 7 positions agree with TRBD1. The CDR3 loop spans 13 amino acids. Trimming at V came to 7 bases and at J to 4 bases, leaving 4 bases not matched to a gene. Per the germline V gene, CDR1 is SNHLY and CDR2 is FYNNEI. The CDR3 sequence: CASTGQRNQPQHF. CDR3 in DNA: TGTGCCAGCACGGGACAGAGAAATCAGCCCCAGCATTTT. The whole variable domain, remainder taken from reference TRBV2 and TRBJ1-5, is EPEVTQTPSHQVTQMGQEVILRCVPISNHLYFYWYRQILGQKVEFLVSFYNNEISEKSEIFDDQFSVERPDGSNFTLKIRSTKLEDSAMYFCASTGQRNQPQHFGDGTRLSIL.

The chain joins TRBV10-2 to TRBJ2-1, with no clear D. Germline-derived CDR1 and CDR2 are WSHSY and SAAADI. The CDR3 has 12 residues. V lost 4 bases and J 7 bases, leaving 8 bases between the germline ends. For the CDR3, the DNA is TGCGCCAGCAGTGCGGTAGCAAATGAGCAGTTCTTC. It encodes CASSAVANEQFF.

The chain links TRBV7-9 to TRBJ1-2; D not certain. CDR1 and CDR2 from the germline V gene are SEHNR and FQNEAQ (reference sequence). The CDR3 consists of 14 residues. Between the trimmed V and J ends, which lost 5 bases and 2 bases, there was a span of 12 bases. CDR3 region: CASSRGEVNYGYTF. Here the CDR3 DNA reads TGTGCCAGCAGCCGCGGGGAGGTCAACTATGGCTACACCTTC.

Only one count was recorded for this clone. The chain couples TRBV2 to TRBJ1-1, with TRBD1 identical over 9 bases. The trim removed 4 bases at V and 6 bases at J, leaving 6 bases unmatched. The germline V gene encodes CDR1 SNHLY and CDR2 FYNNEI. The CDR3 has 14 residues. The CDR3 loop is CASSARTGAAEAFF. The CDR3 nucleotides read TGTGCCAGCAGTGCACGGACAGGGGCGGCTGAAGCTTTCTTT.

This chain joins TRBV4-1 and TRBJ1-1; a weak D match, TRBD1 (6 bases). Trimming took off 0 bases at V and 0 bases at J, with 8 bases between the two ends. CDR3 length: 15 amino acids. Germline-derived CDR1 and CDR2 are MGHRA and YSYEKL. CDR3: CASSQEGGLNTEAFF. The CDR3 nucleotides read TGCGCCAGCAGCCAAGAAGGGGGTCTGAACACTGAAGCTTTCTTT.

This chain connects TRBV6-6 to TRBJ2-1; D may be TRBD1 (6 bases). Trimming pared 4 bases from V and 4 bases from J, leaving 8 bases between. CDR3 length equals 13 residues. The germline V gene encodes CDR1 MNHNY and CDR2 SVGAGI (reference sequence). The CDR3 DNA reads TGTGCCAGCAGTTCAACAGGGTACAATGAGCAGTTCTTC. Translation gives CASSSTGYNEQFF.

CDR3 nucleotide sequence: TGTGCCAGCAGGTTCACCGGACAGGGGTCTTTCTTT. Amino acid sequence: CASRFTGQGSFF. The genes are TRBV6-1 and TRBJ1-1, with 9 bases fitting TRBD1. The germline gives CDR1 MNHNS, CDR2 SASEGT. CDR3 size: 12 residues. V trimming: 6 bases; J trimming: 12 bases; junction bases outside the gene matches: 8.

The J gene is TRBJ2-7, the V gene TRBV6-5; maybe TRBD2 (5 bases). The CDR3 is 15 amino acids. The germline V and J ends were trimmed by 6 bases and 9 bases, with 24 bases remaining between them. Germline CDR1 reads MNHEY; CDR2 reads SVGAGI. CDR3 nucleotides: TGTGCCAGCAGGCCCCGGTCGGATACCGGAGGAGGGCAGTACGTC. This encodes CASRPRSDTGGGQYV.

This clone is a singleton in its sample. V is TRBV5-1 and J is TRBJ1-6; D is possibly TRBD1 (5 bases). The CDR3 spans 14 residues. Germline assignment: CDR1 SGHRS and CDR2 YFSETQ. V was clipped by 5 bases and J by 6 bases, with 12 bases between them. The CDR3 nucleotides are TGCGCCAGCAGATTGACAGATTCTAATTCACCCCTCCACTTT. It is translated as CASRLTDSNSPLHF.

This sequence joins TRBV19 and TRBJ2-5, with 7 bases matching TRBD1. This CDR3 region has 14 residues. Germline V CDR1 and CDR2: LNHDA, SQIVND (reference sequence). V shed 5 bases, J shed 5 bases, and the junction held 8 bases outside the gene matches. The CDR3 DNA reads as TGTGCCAGTAGTCCCCGGACAGGAGGCGAGACCCAGTACTTC. Protein product: CASSPRTGGETQYF.

CDR3 loop: CASSQEGRGILSTEAFF. The CDR3 DNA is TGTGCCAGCAGCCAAGAAGGCAGGGGGATACTGAGCACTGAAGCTTTCTTT. The chain employs TRBV14 and TRBJ1-1; 7 bases line up with TRBD1. J gave up 4 bases and V 0 bases, and 11 bases lay outside the gene matches. CDR3 length equals 17 residues. Germline V lookup: CDR1 SGHDN, CDR2 FVKESK.

This clone has a handful of counts. The rearrangement links TRBV6-1 to TRBJ1-1; D is unclear. Trimming stripped 4 bases from V and 5 bases from J, with 11 bases between. Germline V CDR1 and CDR2: MNHNS, SASEGT. The length of the CDR3 is 13 residues. CDR3 sequence: CASSASGGTEAFF. The DNA for the CDR3 is TGTGCCAGCAGTGCATCGGGAGGGACTGAAGCTTTCTTT.

Of note for this clone: The same CDR3 can be traced to other DNA sequences in this sample. The V call is TRBV30, the J call TRBJ2-5, with D perhaps matching TRBD2 (5 bases). The CDR3 length is 13 residues. V was trimmed by 2 bases and J by 2 bases, leaving 9 bases between them. Germline lookup yields CDR1 GTSNPN and CDR2 SVGIG (reference sequence). CDR3 sequence: CAWSSTRQETQYF. CDR3 in DNA: TGTGCCTGGAGTTCTACTAGGCAAGAGACCCAGTACTTC.

This chain joins TRBV5-1 and TRBJ1-1; 7 bases are shared with TRBD1. CDR1 and CDR2 (germline): SGHRS, YFSETQ. This CDR3 contains 15 residues. The junction had 9 bases not matched to a gene; V was cut back by 5 bases and J by 2 bases. DNA for the CDR3: TGCGCCAGCAGTTTTACAGGGGACATTAACACTGAAGCTTTCTTT. Encoded protein: CASSFTGDINTEAFF.

This chain connects TRBV6-1 to TRBJ2-5; D is possibly TRBD1 (6 bases). The germline CDR1 and CDR2 sequences are MNHNS and SASEGT. Trimming left V 5 bases short and J 2 bases short, with 9 bases between. The CDR3 is made up of 13 amino acids. In DNA, the CDR3 is TGTGCCAGCAGTCTACAGGGTCAAGAGACCCAGTACTTC. The encoded protein is CASSLQGQETQYF.